The 30 T cell receptor beta chains presented below share a single source sample, sequenced in a study of blood T cell repertoires in COVID-19. Clones were read by immunoSEQ multiplex PCR, and TCRdb kept only the in-frame ones, dropping some. The data contain 110,000 to 150,000 clones, 88% of them seen just once; the ten biggest clones take up about 1.5%. Sequencing used peripheral blood. The receptors derive from a woman aged 55-69 years with acute or convalescent COVID-19.

The chain recombines TRBV4-3 with TRBJ2-7; D unclear. The CDR3 sequence is 15 residues long. CDR1 LGHNA and CDR2 YSLEER come from the germline V gene. Trimming removed 0 bases at V and 6 bases at J, with 15 bases between. The CDR3 here is CASSQDRQAWAEQYF. CDR3 nucleotides: TGCGCCAGCAGCCAAGATCGGCAGGCGTGGGCCGAGCAGTACTTC.

This chain links TRBV9 with TRBJ1-6; D uncertain. V lost 4 bases, J lost 4 bases, and 9 bases lay in between. This CDR3 region has 14 residues. Germline V gene lookup returns CDR1 SGDLS and CDR2 YYNGEE. The CDR3 is CASSPTDYNSPLHF. CDR3 in DNA: TGTGCCAGCAGCCCTACAGATTATAATTCACCCCTCCACTTT.

This clone came up once. J is TRBJ2-1 and V is TRBV7-2; 9 positions match TRBD1. J lost 2 bases, V lost 5 bases, and 4 bases had no gene match. CDR3 length: 15 residues. Germline V gives CDR1 SGHTA, CDR2 FQGNSA. Here the CDR3 DNA reads TGTGCCAGCAGCAGACAGGGGGACACCTACAATGAGCAGTTCTTC. Its translation: CASSRQGDTYNEQFF.

This clone was observed a handful of times. The J gene is TRBJ2-2, the V gene TRBV2; 11 bases align to TRBD2. The CDR3 runs to 16 residues. Per the germline V gene, CDR1 is SNHLY and CDR2 is FYNNEI. The V segment lost 4 bases and the J segment 3 bases; nucleotides outside the gene matches: 4. The CDR3 reads CASSVTSGGYTGELFF. The DNA for the CDR3 is TGTGCCAGCAGTGTCACTAGCGGGGGCTACACCGGGGAGCTGTTTTTT.

In nucleotides, the CDR3 is TGTGCCAGCAGTGAAGGACAGTACTATGGCTACACCTTC. Its protein product is CASSEGQYYGYTF. The V call is TRBV6-1, the J call TRBJ1-2; TRBD1 is a possible D gene (5 bases). The germline V and J ends were trimmed by 1 base and 3 bases, with 6 bases remaining between them. CDR1 and CDR2 (germline): MNHNS, SASEGT. The CDR3 sequence is 13 residues long.

The rearrangement joins TRBV6-5 to TRBJ1-2; TRBD1 is a possible D gene (6 bases). Germline values: CDR1 MNHEY, CDR2 SVGAGI. The CDR3 runs to 12 residues. Trimming took 4 bases from V and 7 from J, leaving 10 bases between them. The CDR3 sequence: CASSSQGFGYTF. The CDR3 bases are TGTGCCAGCAGTTCACAGGGTTTTGGCTACACCTTC.

The chain has TRBV24-1 and TRBJ2-5, with D unresolved. The CDR3 length is 12 residues. V was pared by 1 base and J by 5 bases, with 4 bases between. Germline-derived CDR1 and CDR2 are KGHDR and SFDVKD. CDR3 nucleotides: TGTGCCACCAGTGATTTTCGTGAGACCCAGTACTTC. Translating it yields CATSDFRETQYF.

The chain is built from TRBV18 and TRBJ1-6; D unclear. In germline, CDR1 is KGHSH, CDR2 LQKENI. CDR3 length: 16 amino acids. Between the trimmed V and J ends, which lost 1 base and 0 bases, there was a span of 7 bases. The chain's CDR3 is CASSPRTVSYNSPLHF. The CDR3 nucleotides read TGTGCCAGCTCACCACGAACAGTCTCCTATAATTCACCCCTCCACTTT.

The rearrangement joins TRBV7-2 to TRBJ2-1, with 9 bases identical to TRBD2. CDR1 SGHTA and CDR2 FQGNSA come from the germline V gene. V dropped 2 bases and J dropped 7; count of bases not matched to a gene: 9. This CDR3 spans 16 amino acids. This CDR3 reads CASSLRSGGGANEQFF. The CDR3, as DNA: TGTGCCAGCAGCTTACGGTCAGGCGGGGGGGCAAATGAGCAGTTCTTC.

The chain joins TRBV7-2 to TRBJ1-1; 9 nucleotides match TRBD1. V gave up 5 bases and J gave up 4 bases; unmatched junction bases: 8. Germline-derived CDR1 and CDR2 are SGHTA and FQGNSA. The CDR3 has 15 residues. The DNA for the CDR3 is TGTGCCAGCAGCCCCCAGACAGGGGGGTCCACTGAAGCTTTCTTT. Amino acid sequence: CASSPQTGGSTEAFF.

J is TRBJ1-2 and V is TRBV11-2; D perhaps matches TRBD1 (5 bases). The V gene's germline CDR1 is SGHAT and CDR2 FQNNGV. V dropped 5 bases and J dropped 7 bases, with 17 bases sitting between them. The CDR3 has 14 amino acids. The CDR3: CASSGAGVLGGYTF. CDR3 DNA sequence: TGTGCCAGCAGCGGGGCCGGCGTGCTAGGTGGCTACACCTTC.

The V gene is TRBV7-6, the J gene TRBJ2-7; D may be TRBD1 (5 bases). Looked up from germline, CDR1 is SGHVS and CDR2 is FNYEAQ. The CDR3 is made up of 12 amino acids. V lost 4 bases to trimming and J lost 6 bases, with 10 bases between them. CDR3 DNA: TGTGCCAGCAGCTCATTCAGGGTCGAGCAGTACTTC. This gives the protein CASSSFRVEQYF.

The CDR3 coding sequence is TGTGCCAGCATAAAGGCGACACCACGGAACACTGAAGCTTTCTTT. Encoded protein: CASIKATPRNTEAFF. The chain joins TRBV2 to TRBJ1-1; no reliable D call. V was shortened by 7 bases and J by 1 base, with 16 bases between the two germline ends. Germline V gene data show CDR1 as SNHLY and CDR2 as FYNNEI. The CDR3 sequence is 15 residues long. The full variable domain, completed using reference TRBV2 and TRBJ1-1, is EPEVTQTPSHQVTQMGQEVILRCVPISNHLYFYWYRQILGQKVEFLVSFYNNEISEKSEIFDDQFSVERPDGSNFTLKIRSTKLEDSAMYFCASIKATPRNTEAFFGQGTRLTVV.

CDR3 sequence: CASSLAVAGTGNGYTF. In DNA form, the CDR3 reads TGTGCCAGCAGCTTAGCGGTAGCCGGGACAGGGAATGGCTACACCTTC. The chain has TRBV7-2 and TRBJ1-2; TRBD1 matches at 9 bases. Losses at the gene ends were 0 bases for V and 6 bases for J; bases not matched to a gene: 8. The CDR3 runs to 16 residues. CDR1 is SGHTA and CDR2 is FQGNSA in the germline V gene.

This clone was counted between two and nine times. The rearrangement uses TRBV7-8 and TRBJ2-7; D unresolved. Germline CDR1 and CDR2: SGHVS and FQNEAQ. There are 13 residues in the CDR3. V shed 2 bases and J shed 0 bases, with 5 bases lying between them. CDR3 DNA: TGTGCCAGCAGCTTACGGGTCTCCTACGAGCAGTACTTC. Encoded protein: CASSLRVSYEQYF.

On this clone itself: This CDR3 is also generated by other DNA sequences in the sample. The chain is built from TRBV9 and TRBJ1-1; TRBD1 is a possible D gene (5 bases). The length of the CDR3 is 12 residues. In germline, CDR1 is SGDLS, CDR2 YYNGEE. Trimming left V 2 bases short and J 5 bases short, with 7 bases between. CDR3 in amino acids: CASSVSGTEAFF. For the CDR3, the DNA is TGTGCCAGCAGCGTGTCAGGGACTGAAGCTTTCTTT.

The chain combines TRBV9 with TRBJ2-7; D is unclear. V lost 0 bases to trimming and J lost 2 bases, with 12 bases between them. Per the germline V gene, CDR1 is SGDLS and CDR2 is YYNGEE. CDR3 length: 15 amino acids. The CDR3 DNA sequence: TGTGCCAGCAGCGTAGGAGCTAGTAATCCCTACGAGCAGTACTTC. Protein product: CASSVGASNPYEQYF.

In its sample, this clone was seen once. This chain joins TRBV11-2 and TRBJ2-1; TRBD1 agrees at 7 bases. J gave up 0 bases and V 6 bases, and 11 bases lay outside the gene matches. Germline loops: CDR1 SGHAT, CDR2 FQNNGV. The length of the CDR3 is 17 residues. CDR3 sequence (DNA): TGTGCCAGCAGTTCGGGACAGCTCACTCGCTCCTACAATGAGCAGTTCTTC. Residues: CASSSGQLTRSYNEQFF.

The chain is built from TRBV6-5 and TRBJ1-1; no clear D gene. V shed 5 bases and J shed 1 base, with 11 bases lying between them. The V gene's germline CDR1 is MNHEY and CDR2 SVGAGI. The CDR3 is 14 amino acids. The CDR3, as DNA: TGTGCCAGCAGTCCCCCGCGGGCGAACACTGAAGCTTTCTTT. This codes for CASSPPRANTEAFF.

The rearrangement links TRBV29-1 to TRBJ2-1; 9 bases align to TRBD2. Germline CDR1 reads SQVTM; CDR2 reads ANQGSEA. This CDR3 has 16 residues. Germline trimming cut 6 bases from V and 4 bases from J; bases unmatched to any gene: 13. The CDR3 is CSVRGTAGGYYNEQFF. The CDR3 DNA sequence: TGCAGCGTGAGGGGCACGGCGGGGGGGTATTACAATGAGCAGTTCTTC.

This clone was recorded only once. The rearrangement uses TRBV29-1 and TRBJ2-5; no clear D gene. Germline CDR1 reads SQVTM; CDR2 reads ANQGSEA. This CDR3 has 15 amino acids. V shed 5 bases and J shed 6 bases, with 22 bases lying between them. The CDR3 nucleotides read TGCAGCGTTTCTCCCTCCTCGGGTTTTGGAAAGACCCAGTACTTC. Translated, it gives CSVSPSSGFGKTQYF.

The chain has TRBV5-4 and TRBJ1-2; D not resolved. The CDR3 has 14 amino acids. V lost 0 bases to trimming and J lost 7 bases, with 13 bases between them. Germline loops: CDR1 SGHNT, CDR2 YYREEE (reference sequence). DNA for the CDR3: TGTGCCAGCAGCTTGGAATCGGTAACCGGTGGCTACACCTTC. Translated, it gives CASSLESVTGGYTF.

The chain joins TRBV11-2 to TRBJ1-1; TRBD1 might be the D (6 bases). From germline, CDR1 is SGHAT and CDR2 FQNNGV. CDR3 length: 15 residues. Deletions cut 3 bases from V and 1 base from J, with 12 bases between. CDR3 bases: TGTGCCAGCAGCTTCACAGGGAAGAGGAACACTGAAGCTTTCTTT. Translating it yields CASSFTGKRNTEAFF. The whole variable domain, filled in from reference TRBV11-2 and TRBJ1-1, reads EAGVAQSPRYKIIEKRQSVAFWCNPISGHATLYWYQQILGQGPKLLIQFQNNGVVDDSQLPKDRFSAERLKGVDSTLKIQPAKLEDSAVYLCASSFTGKRNTEAFFGQGTRLTVV.

The V gene is TRBV19, the J gene TRBJ1-5; D unresolved. Germline CDR1 is LNHDA and CDR2 is SQIVND (reference sequence). V lost 3 bases to trimming and J lost 0 bases, with 9 bases between them. The length of the CDR3 is 15 residues. This chain's CDR3 is CASSIGEVSNQPQHF. CDR3 DNA sequence: TGTGCCAGTAGTATCGGGGAGGTTAGCAATCAGCCCCAGCATTTT.

This clone showed up just once. V usage is TRBV19 and J usage is TRBJ2-7, with TRBD2 as a possible D gene (5 bases). CDR3 size: 15 residues. Germline V gene sequence: CDR1 LNHDA, CDR2 SQIVND (reference sequence). The V end was cut by 6 bases, the J end by 5 bases, with 20 bases between. The CDR3, as DNA: TGTGCCAGTAGACCGGGATCAGGCGCCGTCGACGAGCAGTACTTC. Amino acids: CASRPGSGAVDEQYF. The variable domain in full, completed from reference TRBV19 and TRBJ2-7, reads DGGITQSPKYLFRKEGQNVTLSCEQNLNHDAMYWYRQDPGQGLRLIYYSQIVNDFQKGDIAEGYSVSREKKESFPLTVTSAQKNPTAFYLCASRPGSGAVDEQYFGPGTRLTVT.

The chain links TRBV23-1 to TRBJ1-2, with D possibly TRBD1 on 6 matching bases. TRBV23-1 is an open reading frame whose function is uncertain. This CDR3 contains 17 residues. Trimming stripped 7 bases from V and 6 bases from J, with 27 bases between. This chain's CDR3 is CASIGQGSGRHADGYTF. In DNA form, the CDR3 reads TGCGCCAGCATCGGGCAGGGGTCGGGTAGGCATGCGGATGGCTACACCTTC.

This sequence joins TRBV6-5 and TRBJ1-5, with 11 bases identical to TRBD1. V was pared by 8 bases and J by 3 bases, with 3 bases of the junction left unmatched. Germline V CDR1 and CDR2: MNHEY, SVGAGI. This CDR3 contains 14 residues. The CDR3 coding sequence is TGTGCCAGCGGGGACAGGGGGAACAATCAGCCCCAGCATTTT. Amino acids: CASGDRGNNQPQHF.

The rearrangement uses TRBV5-1 and TRBJ2-5; D possibly corresponds to TRBD2 (5 bases). This CDR3 has 15 amino acids. Germline loops: CDR1 SGHRS, CDR2 YFSETQ. Trimming removed 1 base at V and 2 bases at J, with 12 bases between. The CDR3 nucleotides are TGCGCCAGCAGCTTGTCGATAGCGAATCAAGAGACCCAGTACTTC. The encoded protein is CASSLSIANQETQYF.

This chain connects TRBV30 to TRBJ1-2, with D possibly being TRBD1 (5 bases). The CDR3 loop spans 13 amino acids. V dropped 5 bases and J dropped 9 bases, with 19 bases sitting between them. In germline, CDR1 is GTSNPN, CDR2 SVGIG (reference sequence). The CDR3 spells CAWDSGPATSYTF. The CDR3 DNA is TGTGCCTGGGATTCAGGGCCGGCCACAAGCTACACCTTC.

The V call is TRBV5-4, the J call TRBJ2-1, with TRBD1 matching 9 bases. With 4 bases clipped from V and 3 bases from J, the junction kept 5 bases outside the gene matches. The CDR3 has 15 amino acids. CDR1 and CDR2 from the germline V gene are SGHNT and YYREEE (reference sequence). CDR3 in amino acids: CASSKDRGFYNEQFF. The CDR3 DNA follows: TGTGCCAGCAGCAAGGACAGGGGCTTCTACAATGAGCAGTTCTTC. Full variable domain (rest looked up from reference TRBV5-4 and TRBJ2-1): ETGVTQSPTHLIKTRGQQVTLRCSSQSGHNTVSWYQQALGQGPQFIFQYYREEENGRGNFPPRFSGLQFPNYSSELNVNALELDDSALYLCASSKDRGFYNEQFFGPGTRLTVL.